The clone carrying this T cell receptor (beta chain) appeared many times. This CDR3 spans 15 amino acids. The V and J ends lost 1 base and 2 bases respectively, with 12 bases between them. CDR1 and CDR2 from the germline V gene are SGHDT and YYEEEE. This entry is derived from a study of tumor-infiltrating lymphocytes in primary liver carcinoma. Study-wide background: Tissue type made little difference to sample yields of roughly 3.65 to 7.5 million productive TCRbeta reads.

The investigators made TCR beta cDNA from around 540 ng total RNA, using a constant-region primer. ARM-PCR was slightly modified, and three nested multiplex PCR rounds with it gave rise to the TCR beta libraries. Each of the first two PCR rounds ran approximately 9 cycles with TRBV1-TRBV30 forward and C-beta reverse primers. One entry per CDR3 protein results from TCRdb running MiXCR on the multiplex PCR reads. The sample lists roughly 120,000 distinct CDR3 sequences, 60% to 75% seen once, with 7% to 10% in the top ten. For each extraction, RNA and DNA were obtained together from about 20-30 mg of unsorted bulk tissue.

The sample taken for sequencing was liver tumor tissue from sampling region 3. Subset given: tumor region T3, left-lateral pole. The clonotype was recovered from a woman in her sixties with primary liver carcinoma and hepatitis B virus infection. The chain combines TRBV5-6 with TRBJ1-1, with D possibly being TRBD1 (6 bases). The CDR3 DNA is TGTGCCAGCAGCTTGCGGACAGCAAGAAACACTGAAGCTTTCTTT. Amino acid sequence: CASSLRTARNTEAFF.